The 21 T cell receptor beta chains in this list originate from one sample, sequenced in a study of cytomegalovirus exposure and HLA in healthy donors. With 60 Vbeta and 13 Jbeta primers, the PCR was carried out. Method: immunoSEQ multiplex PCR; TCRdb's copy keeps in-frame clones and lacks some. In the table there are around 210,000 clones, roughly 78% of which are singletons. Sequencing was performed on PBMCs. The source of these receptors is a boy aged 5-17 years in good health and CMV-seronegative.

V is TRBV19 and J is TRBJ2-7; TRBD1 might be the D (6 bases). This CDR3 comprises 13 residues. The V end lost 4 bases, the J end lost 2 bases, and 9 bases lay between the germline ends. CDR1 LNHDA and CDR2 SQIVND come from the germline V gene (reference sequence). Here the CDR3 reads CASSRRTAYEQYF. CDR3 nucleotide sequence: TGTGCCAGTAGTAGGCGGACAGCCTACGAGCAGTACTTC.

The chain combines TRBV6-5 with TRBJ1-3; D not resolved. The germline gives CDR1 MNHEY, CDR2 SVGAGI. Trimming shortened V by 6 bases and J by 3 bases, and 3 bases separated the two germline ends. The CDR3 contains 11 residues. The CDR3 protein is CASSNGNTIYF. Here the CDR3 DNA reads TGTGCCAGCAGCAATGGAAACACCATATATTTT.

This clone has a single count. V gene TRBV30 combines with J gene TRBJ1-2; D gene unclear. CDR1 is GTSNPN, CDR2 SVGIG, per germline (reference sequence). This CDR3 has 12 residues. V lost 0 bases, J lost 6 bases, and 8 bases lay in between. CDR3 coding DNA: TGTGCCTGGAGTGTTATGGGAGATGGCTACACCTTC. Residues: CAWSVMGDGYTF. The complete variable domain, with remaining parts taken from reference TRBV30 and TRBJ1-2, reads SQTIHQWPATLVQPVGSPLSLECTVEGTSNPNLYWYRQAAGRGLQLLFYSVGIGQISSEVPQNLSASRPQDRQFILSSKKLLLSDSGFYLCAWSVMGDGYTFGSGTRLTVV.

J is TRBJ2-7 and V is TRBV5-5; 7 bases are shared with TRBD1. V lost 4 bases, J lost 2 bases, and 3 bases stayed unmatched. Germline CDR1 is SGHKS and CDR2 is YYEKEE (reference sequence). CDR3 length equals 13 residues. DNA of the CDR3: TGTGCCAGCAGCGGAACAGGGGCCTACGAGCAGTACTTC. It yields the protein CASSGTGAYEQYF.

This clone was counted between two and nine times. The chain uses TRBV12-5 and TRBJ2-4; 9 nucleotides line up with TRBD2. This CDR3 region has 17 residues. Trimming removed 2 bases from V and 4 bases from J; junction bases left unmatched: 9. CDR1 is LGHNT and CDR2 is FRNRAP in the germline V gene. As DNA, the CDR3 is TGTGCTAGTGGTTTGACAGGACTAGCGAATAAAAAAAACATTCAGTACTTC. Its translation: CASGLTGLANKKNIQYF.

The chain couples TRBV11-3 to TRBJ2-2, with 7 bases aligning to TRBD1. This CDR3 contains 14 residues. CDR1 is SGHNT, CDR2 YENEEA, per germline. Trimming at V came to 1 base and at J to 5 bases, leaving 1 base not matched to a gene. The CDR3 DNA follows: TGTGCCAGCAGCTTAGGCAGGGGGACCGGGGAGCTGTTTTTT. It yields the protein CASSLGRGTGELFF. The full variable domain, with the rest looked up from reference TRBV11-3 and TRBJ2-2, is EAGVVQSPRYKIIEKKQPVAFWCNPISGHNTLYWYLQNLGQGPELLIRYENEEAVDDSQLPKDRFSAERLKGVDSTLKIQPAELGDSAVYLCASSLGRGTGELFFGEGSRLTVL.

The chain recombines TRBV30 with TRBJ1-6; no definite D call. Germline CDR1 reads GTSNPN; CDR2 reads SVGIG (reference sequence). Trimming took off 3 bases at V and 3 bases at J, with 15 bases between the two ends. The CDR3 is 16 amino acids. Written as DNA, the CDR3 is TGTGCCTGGAGCCGAGGGCCCAGCCGCTATAATTCACCCCTCCACTTT. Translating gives CAWSRGPSRYNSPLHF.

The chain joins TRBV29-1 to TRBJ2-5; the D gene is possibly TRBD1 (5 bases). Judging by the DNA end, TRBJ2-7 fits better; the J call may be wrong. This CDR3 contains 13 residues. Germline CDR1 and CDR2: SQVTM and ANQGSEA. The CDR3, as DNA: TGCAGCGTTGAGGGGCCCACTACCTACGAGCAGTACTTC. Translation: CSVEGPTTYEQYF.

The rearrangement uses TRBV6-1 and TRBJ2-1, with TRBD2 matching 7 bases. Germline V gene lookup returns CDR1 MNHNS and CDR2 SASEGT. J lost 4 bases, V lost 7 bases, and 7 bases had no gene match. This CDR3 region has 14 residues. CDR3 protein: CASNGGSLYNEQFF. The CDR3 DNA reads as TGTGCCAGCAACGGGGGGAGCTTATACAATGAGCAGTTCTTC.

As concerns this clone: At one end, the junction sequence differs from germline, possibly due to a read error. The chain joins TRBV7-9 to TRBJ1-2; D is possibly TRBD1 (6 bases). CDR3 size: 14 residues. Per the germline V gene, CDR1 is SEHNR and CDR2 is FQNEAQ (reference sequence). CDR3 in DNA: TGTTCCAGCAGCTTAGGGGGGGGCCCTTATGGCTACACCTTC. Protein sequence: CSSSLGGGPYGYTF.

The CDR3 reads CASSPGTGNTEAFF. The CDR3 nucleotides are TGTGCCAGCAGCCCTGGGACAGGGAACACTGAAGCTTTCTTT. This rearrangement joins TRBV5-5 to TRBJ1-1, with 8 bases lining up with TRBD1. Germline loops: CDR1 SGHKS, CDR2 YYEKEE (reference sequence). V trimming: 4 bases; J trimming: 1 base; junction bases outside the gene matches: 3. The CDR3 length is 14 residues.

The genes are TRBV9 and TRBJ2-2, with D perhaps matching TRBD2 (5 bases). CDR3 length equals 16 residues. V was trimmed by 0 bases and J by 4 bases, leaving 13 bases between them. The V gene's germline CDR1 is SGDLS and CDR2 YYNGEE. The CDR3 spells CASSVEGRTSTGELFF. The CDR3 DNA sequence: TGTGCCAGCAGCGTAGAGGGCAGGACTTCCACCGGGGAGCTGTTTTTT.

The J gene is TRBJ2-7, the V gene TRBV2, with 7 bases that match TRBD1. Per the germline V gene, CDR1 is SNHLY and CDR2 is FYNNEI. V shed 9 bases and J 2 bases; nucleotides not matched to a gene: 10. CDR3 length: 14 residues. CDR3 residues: CASSPGQAPYEQYF. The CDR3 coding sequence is TGTGCCAGTAGCCCAGGACAGGCTCCCTACGAGCAGTACTTC. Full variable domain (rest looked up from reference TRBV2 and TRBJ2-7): EPEVTQTPSHQVTQMGQEVILRCVPISNHLYFYWYRQILGQKVEFLVSFYNNEISEKSEIFDDQFSVERPDGSNFTLKIRSTKLEDSAMYFCASSPGQAPYEQYFGPGTRLTVT.

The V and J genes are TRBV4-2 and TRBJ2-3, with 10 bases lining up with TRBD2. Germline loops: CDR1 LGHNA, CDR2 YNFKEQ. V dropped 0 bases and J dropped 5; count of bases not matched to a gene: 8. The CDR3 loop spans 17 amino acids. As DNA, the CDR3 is TGTGCCAGCAGCCAAGATCACCAAGCGGGGGGGAGAGATACGCAGTATTTT. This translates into CASSQDHQAGGRDTQYF.

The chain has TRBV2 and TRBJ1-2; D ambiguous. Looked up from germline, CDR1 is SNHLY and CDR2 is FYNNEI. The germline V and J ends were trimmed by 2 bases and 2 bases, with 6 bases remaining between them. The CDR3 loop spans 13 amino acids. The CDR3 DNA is TGTGCCAGCAGTGAACGGGTGAACTATGGCTACACCTTC. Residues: CASSERVNYGYTF.

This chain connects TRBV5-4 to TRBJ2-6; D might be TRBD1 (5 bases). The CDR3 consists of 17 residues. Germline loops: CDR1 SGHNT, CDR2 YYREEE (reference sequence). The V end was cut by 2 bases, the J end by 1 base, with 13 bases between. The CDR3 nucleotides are TGTGCCAGCAGCTTTGGTGGGGCGACATCTGGGGCCAACGTCCTGACTTTC. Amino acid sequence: CASSFGGATSGANVLTF.

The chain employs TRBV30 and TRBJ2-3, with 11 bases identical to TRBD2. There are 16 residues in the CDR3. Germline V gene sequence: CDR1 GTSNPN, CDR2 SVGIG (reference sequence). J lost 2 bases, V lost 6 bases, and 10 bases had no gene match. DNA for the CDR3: TGTGCCTGCCCGAGAGGTAGCGGGGGGGCCACAGATACGCAGTATTTT. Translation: CACPRGSGGATDTQYF.

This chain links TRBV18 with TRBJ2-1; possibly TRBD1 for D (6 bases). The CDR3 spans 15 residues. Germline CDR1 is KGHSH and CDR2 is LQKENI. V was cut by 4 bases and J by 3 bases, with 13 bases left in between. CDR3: CASSLTGPIYNEQFF. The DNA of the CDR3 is TGTGCCAGCTCACTTACAGGGCCTATCTACAATGAGCAGTTCTTC.

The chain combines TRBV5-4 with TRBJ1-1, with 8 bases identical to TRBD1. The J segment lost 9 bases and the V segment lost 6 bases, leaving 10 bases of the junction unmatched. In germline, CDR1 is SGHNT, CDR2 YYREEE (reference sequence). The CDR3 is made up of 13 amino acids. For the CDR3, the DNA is TGTGCCAGCACCGGGACAGGCAATCGCAAAGCTTTCTTT. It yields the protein CASTGTGNRKAFF.

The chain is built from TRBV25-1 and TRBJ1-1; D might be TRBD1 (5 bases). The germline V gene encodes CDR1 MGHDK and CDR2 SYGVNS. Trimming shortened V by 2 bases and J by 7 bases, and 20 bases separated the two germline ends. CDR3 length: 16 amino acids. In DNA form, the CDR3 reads TGTGCCAGCAGTGAAAGTATGGGGGGATTACCCCGTGAAGCTTTCTTT. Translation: CASSESMGGLPREAFF.

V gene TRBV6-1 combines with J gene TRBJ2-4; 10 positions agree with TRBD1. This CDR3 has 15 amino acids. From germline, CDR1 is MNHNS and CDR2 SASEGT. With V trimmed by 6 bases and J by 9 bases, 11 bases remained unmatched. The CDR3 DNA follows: TGTGCCAGCAGAGACAGACAGGGGGCGAGAGGCATTCAGTACTTC. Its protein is CASRDRQGARGIQYF.